This T cell receptor (beta chain) came from a study of cytomegalovirus exposure and HLA in healthy donors. Overall study results and limits: In vitro checks showed that a few CMV-associated chains really do target CMV antigens. For most TCR beta V segments, an earlier analysis put the productive rate at about 87% or about 30% of the time. Rare TCR sequences dominated, though some public TCRs recurred in many donors.

Use of 60 Vbeta and 13 Jbeta primers characterized the PCR. In the original workflow: Around 11 million shared chains were among the approximately 76 million unique TCR beta chains that a later analysis counted. Sequencing used immunoSEQ multiplex PCR; TCRdb keeps in-frame clones, though not all of them. That table furnishes V, J and clone size, whereas the DNA furnished D and trimming. The sample records roughly 100,000 clones, 60% to 85% being singletons. Trimming pared 4 bases from V and 5 bases from J, leaving 14 bases between. This CDR3 contains 14 residues. Germline V gene sequence: CDR1 WSHSY, CDR2 SAAADI. Remarks on this clone: Its antigen is still unknown.

This chain connects TRBV10-2 to TRBJ1-1; perhaps TRBD1 as D (6 bases). Material for sequencing was PBMCs. This receptor was obtained from a female donor in good health and CMV-seropositive. The CDR3 is CASSGSQGRTEAFF. The CDR3 DNA reads as TGCGCCAGCAGTGGTTCCCAGGGGAGAACTGAAGCTTTCTTT.